This T cell receptor (beta chain) originates from a study of blood T cell repertoires in COVID-19. Assay: immunoSEQ multiplex PCR; the TCRdb copy retains only in-frame clones and omits some. The sample contains about 240,000 clones, 85% to 90% of which appear only once. The sequence came from a woman aged 70-85 years with active or convalescent COVID-19. What was sequenced was peripheral blood.

The CDR3 DNA reads as TGTGCCAGCAGCGCCCGGGGTGAAAAACTGTTTTTT. Translation: CASSARGEKLFF. The chain is built from TRBV11-2 and TRBJ1-4; D gene unclear. V lost 5 bases and J 7 bases, leaving 8 bases between the germline ends. CDR3 length: 12 amino acids. CDR1 and CDR2 (germline): SGHAT, FQNNGV.